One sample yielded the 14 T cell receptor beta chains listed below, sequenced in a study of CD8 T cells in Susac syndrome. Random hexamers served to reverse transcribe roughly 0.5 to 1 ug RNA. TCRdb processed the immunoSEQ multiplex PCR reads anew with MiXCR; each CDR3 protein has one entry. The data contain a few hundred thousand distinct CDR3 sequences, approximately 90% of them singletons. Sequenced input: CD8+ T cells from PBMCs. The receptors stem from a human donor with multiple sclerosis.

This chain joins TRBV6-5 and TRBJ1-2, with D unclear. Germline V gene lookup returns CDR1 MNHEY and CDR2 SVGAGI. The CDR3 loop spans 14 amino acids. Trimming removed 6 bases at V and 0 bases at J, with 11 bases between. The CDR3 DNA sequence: TGTGCCAGCAGCCAGTGGGCCACTAACTATGGCTACACCTTC. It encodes CASSQWATNYGYTF.

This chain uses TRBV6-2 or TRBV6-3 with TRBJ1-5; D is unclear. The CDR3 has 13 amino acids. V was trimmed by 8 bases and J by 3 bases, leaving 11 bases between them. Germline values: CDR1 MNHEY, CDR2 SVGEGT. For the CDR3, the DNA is TGTGCCAGCTCGTCCGGTTTCAATCAGCCCCAGCATTTT. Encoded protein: CASSSGFNQPQHF.

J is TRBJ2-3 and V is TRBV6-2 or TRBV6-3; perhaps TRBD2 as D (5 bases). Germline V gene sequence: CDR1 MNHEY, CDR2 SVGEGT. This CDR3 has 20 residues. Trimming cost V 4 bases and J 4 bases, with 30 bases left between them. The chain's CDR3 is CASSFDHLLAPRLPSDTQYF. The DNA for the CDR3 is TGTGCCAGCAGTTTTGACCACCTCCTAGCCCCGCGGCTTCCCTCAGATACGCAGTATTTT.

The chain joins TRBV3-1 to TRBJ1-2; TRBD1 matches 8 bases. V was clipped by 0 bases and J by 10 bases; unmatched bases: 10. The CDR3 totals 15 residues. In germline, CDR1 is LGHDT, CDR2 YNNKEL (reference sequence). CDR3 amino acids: CASSQEQGTGPPYTF. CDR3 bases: TGTGCCAGCAGCCAAGAGCAAGGGACAGGCCCCCCCTACACCTTC.

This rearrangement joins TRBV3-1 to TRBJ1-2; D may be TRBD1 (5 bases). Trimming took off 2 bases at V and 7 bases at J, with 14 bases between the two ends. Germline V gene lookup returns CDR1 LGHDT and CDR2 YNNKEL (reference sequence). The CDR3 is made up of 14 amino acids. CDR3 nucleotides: TGTGCCAGCAGCCAATTCGAAACTGGGGCTGGCTACACCTTC. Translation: CASSQFETGAGYTF.

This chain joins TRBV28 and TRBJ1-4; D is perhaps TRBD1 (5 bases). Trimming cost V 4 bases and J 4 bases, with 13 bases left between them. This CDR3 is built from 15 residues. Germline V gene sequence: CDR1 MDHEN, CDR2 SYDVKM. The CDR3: CASSWLQGYNEKLFF. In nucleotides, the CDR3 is TGTGCCAGCAGTTGGCTCCAGGGCTATAATGAAAAACTGTTTTTT.

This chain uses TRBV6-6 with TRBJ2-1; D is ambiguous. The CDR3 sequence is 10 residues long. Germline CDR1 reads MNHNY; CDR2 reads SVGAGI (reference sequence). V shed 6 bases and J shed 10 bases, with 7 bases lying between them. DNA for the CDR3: TGTGCCAGCAGAACGACCGAGCAGTTCTTC. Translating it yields CASRTTEQFF.

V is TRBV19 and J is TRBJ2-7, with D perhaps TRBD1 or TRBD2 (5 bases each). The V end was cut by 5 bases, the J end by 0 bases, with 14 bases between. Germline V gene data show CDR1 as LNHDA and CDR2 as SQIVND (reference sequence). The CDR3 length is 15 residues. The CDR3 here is CASSPGTPRSYEQYF. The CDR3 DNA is TGTGCCAGTAGTCCCGGGACCCCTCGCTCCTACGAGCAGTACTTC.

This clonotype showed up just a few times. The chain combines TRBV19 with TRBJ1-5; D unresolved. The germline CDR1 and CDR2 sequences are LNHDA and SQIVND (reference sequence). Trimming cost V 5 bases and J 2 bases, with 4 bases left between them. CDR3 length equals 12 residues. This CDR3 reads CASSGGNQPQHF. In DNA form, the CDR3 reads TGTGCCAGTAGTGGTGGCAATCAGCCCCAGCATTTT.

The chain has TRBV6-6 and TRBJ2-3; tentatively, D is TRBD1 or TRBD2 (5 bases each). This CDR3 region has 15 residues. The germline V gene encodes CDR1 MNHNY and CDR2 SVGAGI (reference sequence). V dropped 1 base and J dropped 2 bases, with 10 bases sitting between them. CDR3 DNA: TGTGCCAGCAGTTACTTGGGGACCCACACAGATACGCAGTATTTT. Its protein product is CASSYLGTHTDTQYF.

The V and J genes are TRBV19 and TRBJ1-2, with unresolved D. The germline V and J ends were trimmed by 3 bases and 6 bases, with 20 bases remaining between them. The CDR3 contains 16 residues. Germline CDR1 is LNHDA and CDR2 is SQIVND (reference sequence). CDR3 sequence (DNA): TGTGCCAGTAGTATTTTGGAGGACTATACTTCCAATGGCTACACCTTC. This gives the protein CASSILEDYTSNGYTF. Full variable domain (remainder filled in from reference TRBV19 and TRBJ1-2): DGGITQSPKYLFRKEGQNVTLSCEQNLNHDAMYWYRQDPGQGLRLIYYSQIVNDFQKGDIAEGYSVSREKKESFPLTVTSAQKNPTAFYLCASSILEDYTSNGYTFGSGTRLTVV.

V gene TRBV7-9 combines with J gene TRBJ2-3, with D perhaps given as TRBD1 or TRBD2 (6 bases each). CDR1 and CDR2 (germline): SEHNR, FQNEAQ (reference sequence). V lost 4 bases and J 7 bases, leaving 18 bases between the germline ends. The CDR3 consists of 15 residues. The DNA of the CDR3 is TGTGCCAGCAGCTCCCCAATGGAGGGGGGCCATACGCAGTATTTT. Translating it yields CASSSPMEGGHTQYF.

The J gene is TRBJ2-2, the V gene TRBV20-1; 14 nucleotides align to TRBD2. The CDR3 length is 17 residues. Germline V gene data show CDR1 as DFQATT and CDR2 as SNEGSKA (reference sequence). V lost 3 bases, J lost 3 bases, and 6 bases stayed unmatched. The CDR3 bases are TGCAGTGCTAGGAGACTAGCGGGGGGGCCTGACACCGGGGAGCTGTTTTTT. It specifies CSARRLAGGPDTGELFF.

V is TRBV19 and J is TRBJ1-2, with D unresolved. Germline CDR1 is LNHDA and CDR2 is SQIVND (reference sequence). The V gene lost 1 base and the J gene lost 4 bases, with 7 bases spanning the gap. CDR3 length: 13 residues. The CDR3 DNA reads TGTGCCAGTAGTATAGGAGGGTTCTATGGCTACACCTTC. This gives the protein CASSIGGFYGYTF.